This T cell receptor (beta chain) was profiled in a study of OX40 agonist ivuxolimab in advanced cancers. About the study: Dose-escalation subjects each had hepatocellular carcinoma, melanoma, renal cell or head and neck cancer.

Using immunoSEQ multiplex PCR, the repertoire was profiled, and TCRdb retains in-frame clones only, with some absent. The sample records over 50,000 clones, under 85% being singletons. Germline lookup yields CDR1 SGHRS and CDR2 YFSETQ. J was trimmed by 2 bases and V by 4 bases; bases with no gene match: 12. The CDR3 runs 18 residues. The sequenced sample was CD4+ or CD8+ T cells sorted from blood, obtained in a trial of the OX40 agonist ivuxolimab. The chain joins TRBV5-1 to TRBJ2-7; 13 bases fit TRBD2. The clonotype was recovered from an adult with an advanced solid tumor such as melanoma, head and neck, liver or kidney cancer. For the CDR3, the DNA is TGCGCCAGCAGCCACGGGACTAGCGGGATCCTTACCCCCTACGAGCAGTACTTC. This encodes CASSHGTSGILTPYEQYF.